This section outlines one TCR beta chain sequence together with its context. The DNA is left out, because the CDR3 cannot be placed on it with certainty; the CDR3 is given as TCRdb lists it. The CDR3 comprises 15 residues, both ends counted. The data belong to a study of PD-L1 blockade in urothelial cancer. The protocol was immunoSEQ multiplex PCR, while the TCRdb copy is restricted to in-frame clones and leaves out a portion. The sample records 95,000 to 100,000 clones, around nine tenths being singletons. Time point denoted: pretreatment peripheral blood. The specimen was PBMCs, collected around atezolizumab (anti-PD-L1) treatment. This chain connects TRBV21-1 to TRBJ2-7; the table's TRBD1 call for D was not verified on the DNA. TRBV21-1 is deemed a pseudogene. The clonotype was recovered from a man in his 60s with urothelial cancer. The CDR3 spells CASSPWGQGSYEQYF.